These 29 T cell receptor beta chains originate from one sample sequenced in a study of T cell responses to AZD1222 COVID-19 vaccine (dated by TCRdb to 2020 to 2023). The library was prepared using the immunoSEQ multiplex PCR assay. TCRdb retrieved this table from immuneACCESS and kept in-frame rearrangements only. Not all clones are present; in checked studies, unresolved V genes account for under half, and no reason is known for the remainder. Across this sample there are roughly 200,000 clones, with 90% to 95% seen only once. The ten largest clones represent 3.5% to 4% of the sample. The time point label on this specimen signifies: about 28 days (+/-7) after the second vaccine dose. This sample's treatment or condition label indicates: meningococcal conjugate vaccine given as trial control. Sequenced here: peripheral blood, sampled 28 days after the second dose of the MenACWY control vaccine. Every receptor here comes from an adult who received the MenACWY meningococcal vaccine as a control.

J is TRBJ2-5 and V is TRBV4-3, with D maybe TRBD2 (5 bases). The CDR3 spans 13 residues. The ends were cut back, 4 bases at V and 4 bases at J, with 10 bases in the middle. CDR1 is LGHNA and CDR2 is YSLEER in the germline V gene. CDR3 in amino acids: CASSRTLSETQYF. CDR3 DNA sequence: TGCGCCAGCAGCCGGACTCTCTCAGAGACCCAGTACTTC.

Here the CDR3 DNA reads TGTGCCACCAGCCTAGGGGGCGGATCGGCTTTCTTT. It translates to CATSLGGGSAFF. The chain carries TRBV15 and TRBJ1-1, with TRBD1 matching 7 bases. Germline loops: CDR1 LNHNV, CDR2 YYDKDF (reference sequence). The J segment lost 11 bases and the V segment lost 5 bases, leaving 8 bases of the junction unmatched. CDR3 length equals 12 residues.

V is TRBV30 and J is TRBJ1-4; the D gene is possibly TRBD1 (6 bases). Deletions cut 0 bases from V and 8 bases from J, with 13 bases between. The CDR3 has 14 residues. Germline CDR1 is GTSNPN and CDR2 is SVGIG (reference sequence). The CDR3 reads CAWSVGGVGEKLFF. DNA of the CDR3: TGTGCCTGGAGTGTGGGGGGCGTTGGGGAAAAACTGTTTTTT.

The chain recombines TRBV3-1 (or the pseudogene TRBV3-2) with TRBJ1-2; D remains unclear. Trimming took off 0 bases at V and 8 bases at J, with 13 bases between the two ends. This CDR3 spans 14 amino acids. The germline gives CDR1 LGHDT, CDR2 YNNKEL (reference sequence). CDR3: CASSQDLGSAGYTF. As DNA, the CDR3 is TGTGCCAGCAGCCAAGATCTGGGATCAGCCGGCTACACCTTC.

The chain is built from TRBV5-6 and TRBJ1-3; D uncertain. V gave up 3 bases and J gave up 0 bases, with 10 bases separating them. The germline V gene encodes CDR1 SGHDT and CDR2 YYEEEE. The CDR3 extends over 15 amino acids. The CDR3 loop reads CASSSFTVSGNTIYF. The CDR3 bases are TGTGCCAGCAGCTCCTTCACCGTCTCTGGAAACACCATATATTTT.

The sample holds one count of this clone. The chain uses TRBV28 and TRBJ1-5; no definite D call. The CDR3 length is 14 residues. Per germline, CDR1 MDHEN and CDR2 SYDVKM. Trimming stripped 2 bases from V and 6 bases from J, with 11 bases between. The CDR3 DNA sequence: TGTGCCAGCAGTTTAAGTCTCGGACCTCAGCCCCAGCATTTT. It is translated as CASSLSLGPQPQHF.

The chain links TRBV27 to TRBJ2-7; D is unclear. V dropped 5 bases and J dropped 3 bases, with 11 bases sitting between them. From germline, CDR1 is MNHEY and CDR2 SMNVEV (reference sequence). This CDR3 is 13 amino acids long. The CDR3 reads CASSTRAYYEQYF. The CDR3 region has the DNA TGTGCCAGCAGTACAAGAGCCTACTACGAGCAGTACTTC.

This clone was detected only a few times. As DNA, the CDR3 is TGTGCCACCTTAGGGCAGGTTAATTCACCCCTCCACTTT. Amino acids: CATLGQVNSPLHF. J is TRBJ1-6 and V is TRBV19; no clear D. The CDR3 runs to 13 residues. CDR1 LNHDA and CDR2 SQIVND come from the germline V gene (reference sequence). V shed 10 bases and J shed 6 bases, with 13 bases lying between them.

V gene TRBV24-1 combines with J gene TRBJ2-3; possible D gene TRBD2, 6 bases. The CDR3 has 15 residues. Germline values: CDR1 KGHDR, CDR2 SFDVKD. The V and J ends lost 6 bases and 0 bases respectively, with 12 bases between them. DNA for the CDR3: TGTGCCACCAGTTCTGCAGGGACTAGCACAGATACGCAGTATTTT. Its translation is CATSSAGTSTDTQYF.

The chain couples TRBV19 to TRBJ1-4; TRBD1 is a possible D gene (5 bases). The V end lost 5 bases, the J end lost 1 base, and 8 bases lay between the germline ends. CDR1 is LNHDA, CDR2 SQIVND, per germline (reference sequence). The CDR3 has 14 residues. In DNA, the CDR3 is TGTGCCAGTAGTTTCCAGGGAACTAATGAAAAACTGTTTTTT. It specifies CASSFQGTNEKLFF.

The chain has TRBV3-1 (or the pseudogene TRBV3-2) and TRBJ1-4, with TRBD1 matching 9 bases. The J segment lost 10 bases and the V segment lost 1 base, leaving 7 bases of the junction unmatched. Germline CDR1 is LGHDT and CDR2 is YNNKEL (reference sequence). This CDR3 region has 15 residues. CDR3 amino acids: CASSQGDRDTVKLFF. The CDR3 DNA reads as TGTGCCAGCAGCCAAGGGGACAGGGATACGGTAAAACTGTTTTTT.

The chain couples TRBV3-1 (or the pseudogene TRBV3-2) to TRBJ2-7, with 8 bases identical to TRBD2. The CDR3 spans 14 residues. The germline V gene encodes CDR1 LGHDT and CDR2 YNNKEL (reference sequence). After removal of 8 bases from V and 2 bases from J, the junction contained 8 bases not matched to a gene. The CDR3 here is CASLGAGGPYEQYF. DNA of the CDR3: TGTGCCAGCCTAGGGGCGGGAGGTCCCTACGAGCAGTACTTC.

CDR3 bases: TGTGCCAGCAGTTTATCGGGGGACACTGAAGCTTTCTTT. This sequence encodes CASSLSGDTEAFF. This chain connects TRBV27 to TRBJ1-1; D may be TRBD1 (5 bases). CDR1 MNHEY and CDR2 SMNVEV come from the germline V gene (reference sequence). This CDR3 region has 13 residues. V lost 0 bases, J lost 3 bases, and 5 bases lay in between.

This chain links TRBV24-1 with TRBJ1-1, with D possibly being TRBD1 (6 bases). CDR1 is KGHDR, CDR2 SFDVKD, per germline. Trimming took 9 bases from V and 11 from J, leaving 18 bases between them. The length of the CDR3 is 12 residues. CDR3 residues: CATQNIAGVAFF. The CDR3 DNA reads TGTGCCACCCAAAATATTGCAGGGGTTGCTTTCTTT.

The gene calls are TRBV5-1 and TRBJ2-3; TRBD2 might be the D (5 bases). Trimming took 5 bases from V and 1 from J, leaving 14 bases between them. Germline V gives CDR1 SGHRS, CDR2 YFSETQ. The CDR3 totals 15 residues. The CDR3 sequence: CASREAVVGTDTQYF. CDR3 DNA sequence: TGCGCCAGCAGGGAAGCGGTGGTTGGCACAGATACGCAGTATTTT.

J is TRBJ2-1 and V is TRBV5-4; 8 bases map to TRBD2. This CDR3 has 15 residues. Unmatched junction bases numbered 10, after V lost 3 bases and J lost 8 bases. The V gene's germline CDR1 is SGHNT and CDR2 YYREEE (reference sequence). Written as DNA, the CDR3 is TGTGCCAGCAGCTCCGGGACTAGGGGGGTGTATGAGCAGTTCTTC. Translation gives CASSSGTRGVYEQFF.

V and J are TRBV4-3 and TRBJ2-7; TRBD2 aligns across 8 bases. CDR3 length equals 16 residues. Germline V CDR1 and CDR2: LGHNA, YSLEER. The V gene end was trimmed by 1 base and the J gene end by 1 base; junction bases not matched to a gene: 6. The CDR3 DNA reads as TGCGCCAGCAGCCAAGGTCGGGCTAGCGGGTCCTACGAGCAGTACTTC. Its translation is CASSQGRASGSYEQYF.

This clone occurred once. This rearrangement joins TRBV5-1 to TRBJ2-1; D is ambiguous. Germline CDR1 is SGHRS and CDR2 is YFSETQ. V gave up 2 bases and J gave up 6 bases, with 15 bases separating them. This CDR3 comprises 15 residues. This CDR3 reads CASSFTTGSGNEQFF. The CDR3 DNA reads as TGCGCCAGCAGCTTCACCACCGGATCCGGCAATGAGCAGTTCTTC.

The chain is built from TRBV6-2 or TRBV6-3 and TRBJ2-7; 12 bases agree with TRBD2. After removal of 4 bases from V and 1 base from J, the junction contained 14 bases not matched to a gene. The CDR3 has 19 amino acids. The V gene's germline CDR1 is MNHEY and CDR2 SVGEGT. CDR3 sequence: CASSFGLAGIQPPSYEQYF. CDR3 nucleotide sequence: TGTGCCAGCAGTTTCGGACTAGCGGGAATCCAGCCCCCATCCTACGAGCAGTACTTC.

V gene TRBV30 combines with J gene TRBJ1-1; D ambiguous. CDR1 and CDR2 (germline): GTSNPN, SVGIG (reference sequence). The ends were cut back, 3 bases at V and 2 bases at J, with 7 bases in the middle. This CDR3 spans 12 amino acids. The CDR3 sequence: CAWRTDNTEAFF. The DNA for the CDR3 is TGTGCCTGGAGGACCGATAACACTGAAGCTTTCTTT.

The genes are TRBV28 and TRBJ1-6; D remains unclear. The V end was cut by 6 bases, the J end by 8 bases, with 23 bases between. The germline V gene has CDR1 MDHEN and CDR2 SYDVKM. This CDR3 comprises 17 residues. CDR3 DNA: TGTGCCAGCAGCCCCCTGGGGAGAATCTTGAGGGATTCACCCCTCCACTTT. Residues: CASSPLGRILRDSPLHF.

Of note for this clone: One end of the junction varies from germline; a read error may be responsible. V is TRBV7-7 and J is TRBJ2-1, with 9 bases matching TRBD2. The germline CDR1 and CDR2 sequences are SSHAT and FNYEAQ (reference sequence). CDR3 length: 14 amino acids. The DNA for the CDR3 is TGTGCTAGCAGCTTAAGCGGGAGGAACAATGAGCAGTTCTTC. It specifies CASSLSGRNNEQFF.

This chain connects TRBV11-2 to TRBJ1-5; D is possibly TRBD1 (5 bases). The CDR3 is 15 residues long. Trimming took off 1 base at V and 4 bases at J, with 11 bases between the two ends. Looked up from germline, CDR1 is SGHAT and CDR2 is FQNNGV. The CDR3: CASSLAGGPNQPQHF. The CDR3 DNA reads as TGTGCCAGCAGCTTAGCCGGGGGTCCAAATCAGCCCCAGCATTTT.

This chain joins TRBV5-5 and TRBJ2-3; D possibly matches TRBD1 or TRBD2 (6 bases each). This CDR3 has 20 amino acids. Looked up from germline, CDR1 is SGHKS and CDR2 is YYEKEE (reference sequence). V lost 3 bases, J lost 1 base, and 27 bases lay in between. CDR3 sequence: CASSWRAGARASARTDTQYF. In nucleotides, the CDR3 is TGTGCCAGCAGCTGGCGGGCAGGGGCAAGGGCTAGCGCCCGCACAGATACGCAGTATTTT.

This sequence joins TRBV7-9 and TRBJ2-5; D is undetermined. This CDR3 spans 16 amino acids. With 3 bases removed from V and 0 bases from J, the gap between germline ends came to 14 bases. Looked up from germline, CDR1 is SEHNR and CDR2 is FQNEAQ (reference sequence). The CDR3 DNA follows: TGTGCCAGCAGCTTGGGATCCTCCGGGTACCAAGAGACCCAGTACTTC. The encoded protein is CASSLGSSGYQETQYF.

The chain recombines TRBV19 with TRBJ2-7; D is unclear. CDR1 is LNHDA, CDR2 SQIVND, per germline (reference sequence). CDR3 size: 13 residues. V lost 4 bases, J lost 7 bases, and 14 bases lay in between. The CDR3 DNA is TGTGCCAGTAGTAACCAGGATTCCTGGGAGCAGTACTTC. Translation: CASSNQDSWEQYF.

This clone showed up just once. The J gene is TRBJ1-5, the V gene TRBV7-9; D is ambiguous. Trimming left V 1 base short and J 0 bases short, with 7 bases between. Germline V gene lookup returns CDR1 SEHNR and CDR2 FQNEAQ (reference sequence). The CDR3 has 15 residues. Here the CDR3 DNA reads TGTGCCAGCAGCTTAGGAGGGAATAGCAATCAGCCCCAGCATTTT. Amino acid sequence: CASSLGGNSNQPQHF.

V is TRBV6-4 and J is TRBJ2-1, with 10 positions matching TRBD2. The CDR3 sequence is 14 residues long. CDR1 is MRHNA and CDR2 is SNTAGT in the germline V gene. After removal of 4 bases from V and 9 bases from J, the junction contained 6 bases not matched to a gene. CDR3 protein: CASSALAGEGEQFF. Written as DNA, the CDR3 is TGTGCCAGCAGTGCCCTAGCGGGAGAGGGTGAGCAGTTCTTC.

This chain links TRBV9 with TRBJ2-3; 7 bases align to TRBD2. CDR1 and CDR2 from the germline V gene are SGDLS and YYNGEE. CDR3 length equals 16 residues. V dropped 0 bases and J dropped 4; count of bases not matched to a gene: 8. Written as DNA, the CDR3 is TGTGCCAGCAGCGTAGGGGGCGGGAGCAGGCCAGATACGCAGTATTTT. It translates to CASSVGGGSRPDTQYF.